A selection of T cell receptor beta chains follows, all from one sample in a study of T cell responses to AZD1222 COVID-19 vaccine. The table came from immunoSEQ multiplex PCR; TCRdb's copy has only in-frame clones and leaves some out. Here the sample spans 85,000 to 130,000 clones, approximately 89% being singletons. Source: peripheral blood, taken on day 0 of AZD1222 vaccination. The source of these receptors is an adult in good health. CDR3s leave out the opening cysteine and the closing phenylalanine or tryptophan. Fields, in order: V gene, clone size, J gene, CDR3 protein. Size is stated for part of the rows, as once, few or many counts, or as a class when the clone is expanded.

>TRBV3-1/TRBV3-2|-|TRBJ2-6
ASRKRGANVLT
>TRBV2|-|TRBJ1-4
ASSGGKLF
>TRBV3-1/TRBV3-2|-|TRBJ2-5
ASSQAAETQY
>TRBV9|-|TRBJ2-5
ASSPRGGVSETQY
>TRBV7-3|-|TRBJ2-1
ASSRGSSYNEQF
>TRBV18|-|TRBJ1-1
ASSPPSGGTEAF
>TRBV5-1|-|TRBJ1-5
ASSPTGDIGSQH
>TRBV6-5|-|TRBJ1-1
ASSYGRQAMNTEAF
>TRBV18|-|TRBJ1-2
ASSPELRDRASNYGYT
>TRBV30|-|TRBJ2-7
AWGQVREQY
>TRBV30|-|TRBJ2-3
AWTYSRGGTDTQY
>TRBV6-5|-|TRBJ2-2
ASSPEFANTGELF
>TRBV19|-|TRBJ2-5
ASSIPNRGGQETQY
>TRBV6-5|-|TRBJ1-5
ASSDSGTGNQPQH
>TRBV4-1|-|TRBJ2-1
ASSQVTGEQF
>TRBV9|-|TRBJ2-5
ASSVGEGDWQETQY
>TRBV18|-|TRBJ2-7
ASSPLGSSGAPYEQY
>TRBV5-1|few|TRBJ1-1
ASSLDRSAEAF
>TRBV25-1|once|TRBJ1-1
ASSGGTLPEAF
>TRBV15|once|TRBJ1-5
ATSRGLIRRTASNQPQH
>TRBV27|-|TRBJ2-4
ASRTPAVRSIQY
>TRBV19|-|TRBJ2-2
ASSDSGGAFTGELF
>TRBV6-1|-|TRBJ1-2
ASTEIPGQTFYGYT
>TRBV3-1/TRBV3-2|-|TRBJ2-1
ASTALVGIGGNNEQF
>TRBV21-1|-|TRBJ2-2
ASSKGTIAGTGGGENTGELF
>TRBV13|-|TRBJ1-1
ASSQGQPTEAF
>TRBV3-1/TRBV3-2|-|TRBJ2-5
ASSQVGGIQETQY
>TRBV5-8|-|TRBJ2-3
ASSPGYASTDTQY
>TRBV11-2|-|TRBJ2-7
ASSPRAPRGEEQY
>TRBV2|-|TRBJ1-1
ASTSGGNTEAF
>TRBV5-1|-|TRBJ2-5
ASSPGGGGEETQY
>TRBV11-2|-|TRBJ2-3
ASSLGGVHLTDTQY
>TRBV19|-|TRBJ1-5
ASSIGLGGLAYSNQPQH
>TRBV7-3|few|TRBJ2-1
ASSLVPGYNEQF
>TRBV7-9|-|TRBJ1-4
ASSQGQGLEKLF
>TRBV19|few|TRBJ1-5
ASSITDRADQPQH
>TRBV6-4|many|TRBJ2-1
ASKADPTYNEQF
>TRBV11-2|-|TRBJ2-1
ASSVQGYNEQF
>TRBV5-1|-|TRBJ1-2
ASSLVGSTNYGYT
>TRBV6-2/TRBV6-3|-|TRBJ2-1
ASSYSRGGYNEQF
>TRBV19|once|TRBJ1-1
ASRDRTSALAAF
>TRBV19|-|TRBJ1-1
ASSPGTVNTEAF
>TRBV19|many|TRBJ2-7
ASSPGQDYEQY
>TRBV4-1|-|TRBJ2-5
ASSQHGQKETQY
>TRBV12-3/TRBV12-4|-|TRBJ2-3
ATSRDRRGQY
>TRBV5-4|few|TRBJ1-1
ASSLSSVGNTEAF
>TRBV21-1|-|TRBJ2-5
ASSKSRDSQETQY
>TRBV19|once|TRBJ2-7
ASTVAFGGHPTYEQY
>TRBV11-2|-|TRBJ1-3
ASSLSGEIHLGTGNTIY
>TRBV7-6|-|TRBJ1-5
ASSLNPVGQPQH
>TRBV19|-|TRBJ2-1
ASSTQGPGYNEQF
>TRBV7-2|-|TRBJ2-5
ASRSAGGFWETQY
>TRBV12-3/TRBV12-4|-|TRBJ1-3
ASSPPGGTIY
>TRBV18|few|TRBJ2-2
ASSPPSQGGRGELF